The clone carrying this TCR beta chain was observed a few times. Its antigen is unidentified. These data come from a study of T cell repertoires in cytomegalovirus infection. Overall study: In public TCR beta signatures, there were indications of both CMV infection and matching HLA type.

Study-wide results and limits: Cumulative public TCR beta family frequency identified carriers of CMV plus the relevant HLA. HLA-C-restricted TCR beta clonotypes specific for CMV led the ex vivo response.

This CDR3 region has 16 residues. V dropped 2 bases and J dropped 0 bases, with 13 bases sitting between them. Germline values: CDR1 MNHEY, CDR2 SVGEGT. TCRdb re-called the reads through MiXCR, storing one row per CDR3 protein. Of 90,000 to 130,000 distinct CDR3 sequences in the sample, roughly a tenth were seen once. This chain joins TRBV6-2 or TRBV6-3 and TRBJ1-1, with D perhaps matching TRBD1 (6 bases). The sequencing input was PBMCs, sequenced either directly or after in vitro stimulation (not recorded which). This TCR was sampled from a human donor in good health (CMV status not recorded). Some clones in this sample may be carry-over from other donors' samples. The CDR3, as DNA: TGTGCCAGCAGTTACCAATCCGGGACACTGAACACTGAAGCTTTCTTT. This gives the protein CASSYQSGTLNTEAFF.